Following are 30 T cell receptor beta chains from one sample sequenced in a study of radiotherapy plus CTLA-4 blockade in lung cancer. TCRdb's copy holds only in-frame clones and misses some; the assay was immunoSEQ multiplex PCR. Among about 57,000 clones listed, less than 80% were seen once. The specimen comprised peripheral blood, sampled from a patient treated with radiotherapy plus ipilimumab. All receptors derive from a human donor with non-small cell lung cancer who had a complete response to radiotherapy plus ipilimumab.

V usage is TRBV18 and J usage is TRBJ2-5; TRBD1 matches 7 bases. The J segment lost 4 bases and the V segment lost 5 bases, leaving 7 bases of the junction unmatched. CDR1 KGHSH and CDR2 LQKENI come from the germline V gene. The CDR3 runs to 14 residues. The CDR3 DNA reads TGTGCCAGCTCAAAAGACAGGGAAGGAGAGACCCAGTACTTC. Translated: CASSKDREGETQYF. Supplemented by reference TRBV18 and TRBJ2-5, the full variable domain reads NAGVMQNPRHLVRRRGQEARLRCSPMKGHSHVYWYRQLPEEGLKFMVYLQKENIIDESGMPKERFSAEFPKEGPSILRIQQVVRGDSAAYFCASSKDREGETQYFGPGTRLLVL.

V and J are TRBV29-1 and TRBJ2-2, with 10 bases aligning to TRBD2. Unmatched junction bases numbered 5, after V lost 7 bases and J lost 0 bases. Germline CDR1 reads SQVTM; CDR2 reads ANQGSEA. This CDR3 contains 15 residues. The CDR3 DNA follows: TGCAGCGCCGCTAGCGGGAGAGCGAACACCGGGGAGCTGTTTTTT. Protein product: CSAASGRANTGELFF.

The chain couples TRBV5-1 to TRBJ2-3; 10 nucleotides align to TRBD1. Trimming at V came to 4 bases and at J to 6 bases, leaving 8 bases not matched to a gene. Germline assignment: CDR1 SGHRS and CDR2 YFSETQ. CDR3 length: 15 residues. The CDR3 here is CASSPDPGQGDTQYF. The CDR3 DNA follows: TGCGCCAGCAGCCCAGATCCGGGACAGGGGGATACGCAGTATTTT.

The chain combines TRBV5-5 with TRBJ1-1, with 7 nucleotides matching TRBD1. Germline lookup yields CDR1 SGHKS and CDR2 YYEKEE (reference sequence). Trimming removed 4 bases from V and 4 bases from J; junction bases left unmatched: 13. The CDR3 length is 16 residues. The chain's CDR3 is CASSPRMAGGGTEAFF. The CDR3 bases are TGTGCCAGCAGCCCCCGGATGGCAGGGGGTGGCACTGAAGCTTTCTTT.

The rearrangement joins TRBV27 to TRBJ2-1; 13 bases agree with TRBD2. Trimming at V came to 6 bases and at J to 1 base, leaving 18 bases not matched to a gene. The V gene's germline CDR1 is MNHEY and CDR2 SMNVEV (reference sequence). CDR3 length: 21 amino acids. The CDR3 protein is CASSLGVTSGRSKGSYNEQFF. CDR3 bases: TGTGCCAGCAGCCTGGGGGTGACTAGCGGGAGGTCCAAAGGGTCCTACAATGAGCAGTTCTTC.

V usage is TRBV7-2 and J usage is TRBJ2-7, with TRBD2 identical over 8 bases. V shed 1 base and J 3 bases; nucleotides not matched to a gene: 5. CDR3 length equals 15 residues. The germline CDR1 and CDR2 sequences are SGHTA and FQGNSA. The CDR3 sequence: CASSLDSGGIYEQYV. The CDR3, as DNA: TGTGCCAGCAGCTTAGATTCGGGAGGGATCTACGAGCAGTACGTC.

This rearrangement joins TRBV11-2 to TRBJ2-1; 8 bases line up with TRBD1. The germline V gene encodes CDR1 SGHAT and CDR2 FQNNGV. The trim removed 5 bases at V and 3 bases at J, leaving 6 bases unmatched. The CDR3 is 15 residues long. The CDR3 bases are TGTGCCAGCAGCCCCGGACAGGGCCACTACAATGAGCAGTTCTTC. Translating gives CASSPGQGHYNEQFF.

The chain has TRBV30 and TRBJ1-5, with 10 nucleotides matching TRBD1. The J call is in doubt because the DNA end fits TRBJ2-3 better. This CDR3 region has 18 residues. Germline V gives CDR1 GTSNPN, CDR2 SVGIG (reference sequence). As DNA, the CDR3 is TGTGCCTGGAGTGTACGTGGGACAGGGGTGCGTAGCAATCAGCCCCAGTATTTT. Its protein is CAWSVRGTGVRSNQPQYF.

In this sample, this clone turned up once. The chain couples TRBV18 to TRBJ1-2; D unclear. The CDR3 length is 17 residues. The germline gives CDR1 KGHSH, CDR2 LQKENI. V was cut by 5 bases and J by 5 bases, with 24 bases left in between. The CDR3 loop is CASSAGFTLRQEYGYTF. In DNA form, the CDR3 reads TGTGCCAGCTCAGCGGGATTCACATTGAGGCAGGAATATGGCTACACCTTC.

This clone was seen a single time. V gene TRBV5-8 combines with J gene TRBJ2-1; the match to TRBD2 covers 8 bases. Germline V CDR1 and CDR2: SGHTS, YDEGEE. This CDR3 is 15 amino acids long. With 4 bases clipped from V and 8 bases from J, the junction kept 11 bases outside the gene matches. CDR3 coding DNA: TGTGCCAGCAGCCTACCGGGACTAGGAGTCGATGAGCAGTTCTTC. As protein: CASSLPGLGVDEQFF.

This rearrangement joins TRBV25-1 to TRBJ2-1, with D possibly TRBD2 on 5 matching bases. Between the trimmed V and J ends, which lost 7 bases and 8 bases, there was a span of 21 bases. CDR3 length: 15 amino acids. Germline V gives CDR1 MGHDK, CDR2 SYGVNS. CDR3 bases: TGTGCCAGCACCCCCCCAGCGGCCCCTGTGGATGAGCAGTTCTTC. It encodes CASTPPAAPVDEQFF.

The chain links TRBV2 to TRBJ2-3; D gene unclear. The germline V gene encodes CDR1 SNHLY and CDR2 FYNNEI. The CDR3 loop spans 16 amino acids. Trimming removed 6 bases at V and 0 bases at J, with 16 bases between. The CDR3 loop is CASSPLGASSTDTQYF. For the CDR3, the DNA is TGTGCCAGCAGCCCTTTGGGCGCCTCTAGCACAGATACGCAGTATTTT. Full variable domain (rest looked up from reference TRBV2 and TRBJ2-3): EPEVTQTPSHQVTQMGQEVILRCVPISNHLYFYWYRQILGQKVEFLVSFYNNEISEKSEIFDDQFSVERPDGSNFTLKIRSTKLEDSAMYFCASSPLGASSTDTQYFGPGTRLTVL.

CDR3 region: CASSAYRDRDYGYTF. The CDR3 DNA reads as TGTGCCAGCAGCGCTTACCGGGACAGAGACTATGGCTACACCTTC. The chain links TRBV7-9 to TRBJ1-2, with 7 bases that match TRBD1. Losses at the gene ends were 5 bases for V and 3 bases for J; bases not matched to a gene: 9. The CDR3 is made up of 15 amino acids. Germline CDR1 and CDR2: SEHNR and FQNEAQ (reference sequence).

The genes are TRBV14 and TRBJ2-3; 8 bases line up with TRBD2. CDR3 length equals 18 residues. The junction had 10 bases not matched to a gene; V was cut back by 2 bases and J by 0 bases. Germline V gene sequence: CDR1 SGHDN, CDR2 FVKESK. The CDR3 DNA sequence: TGTGCCAGCAGCCAAAGTCGGTCGGCGGGGGGTAGCACAGATACGCAGTATTTT. Translated: CASSQSRSAGGSTDTQYF.

V is TRBV2 and J is TRBJ1-3; 7 positions agree with TRBD1. This CDR3 is 15 amino acids long. Per germline, CDR1 SNHLY and CDR2 FYNNEI. V gave up 5 bases and J gave up 4 bases; unmatched junction bases: 8. In DNA form, the CDR3 reads TGTGCCAGCAGTACAAAGACAGGGTTGGGAAACACCATATATTTT. Translation: CASSTKTGLGNTIYF.

CDR3 sequence reads: CASSISLNSANEQFF. The CDR3 DNA reads TGTGCCAGTAGTATATCTTTAAACTCCGCCAATGAGCAGTTCTTC. The chain joins TRBV19 to TRBJ2-1; no firm D call. The CDR3 sequence is 15 residues long. Trimming cost V 2 bases and J 6 bases, with 14 bases left between them. Germline V gene data show CDR1 as LNHDA and CDR2 as SQIVND (reference sequence).

CDR3 sequence: CASSGPGTGNPYEQYV. The CDR3 DNA reads as TGCGCCAGCAGCGGGCCCGGGACAGGGAACCCCTACGAGCAGTACGTC. The rearrangement links TRBV5-1 to TRBJ2-7; 9 bases map to TRBD1. This CDR3 region has 16 residues. After removal of 4 bases from V and 2 bases from J, the junction contained 10 bases not matched to a gene. Germline lookup yields CDR1 SGHRS and CDR2 YFSETQ.

The J gene is TRBJ1-2, the V gene TRBV30; a weak D match, TRBD1 (6 bases). The CDR3 has 13 amino acids. V dropped 2 bases and J dropped 4 bases, with 11 bases sitting between them. Germline-derived CDR1 and CDR2 are GTSNPN and SVGIG (reference sequence). Written as DNA, the CDR3 is TGTGCCTGGAGTAGGGACAAGAGCTATGGCTACACCTTC. This gives the protein CAWSRDKSYGYTF.

V and J are TRBV2 and TRBJ2-5; 8 bases fit TRBD2. Germline V gene data show CDR1 as SNHLY and CDR2 as FYNNEI. The V segment lost 5 bases and the J segment 5 bases; nucleotides outside the gene matches: 10. This CDR3 is 15 amino acids long. The CDR3 is CASSLPIAGQETQYF. The CDR3 coding sequence is TGTGCCAGCAGTCTACCCATAGCGGGGCAGGAGACCCAGTACTTC.

The gene calls are TRBV9 and TRBJ2-7; 8 bases match TRBD1. Unmatched junction bases numbered 3, after V lost 0 bases and J lost 4 bases. CDR1 and CDR2 (germline): SGDLS, YYNGEE. The CDR3 runs 14 residues. CDR3 in DNA: TGTGCCAGCAGCGTAGCTGACAGGGGATACGAGCAGTACTTC. Translation gives CASSVADRGYEQYF.

This clone came up a few times. This chain links TRBV7-9 with TRBJ2-3; TRBD2 aligns across 8 bases. There are 16 residues in the CDR3. Unmatched junction bases numbered 8, after V lost 4 bases and J lost 2 bases. Germline V CDR1 and CDR2: SEHNR, FQNEAQ (reference sequence). The CDR3 DNA is TGTGCCAGCAGCTCCGCTCAGCGGGGGTACACAGATACGCAGTATTTT. The encoded protein is CASSSAQRGYTDTQYF.

CDR3 nucleotide sequence: TGTGCCAGCAGCTTGGCGGGAGCCCCACAAGAGACCCAGTACTTC. Protein: CASSLAGAPQETQYF. The gene calls are TRBV5-4 and TRBJ2-5, with D perhaps TRBD2 (6 bases). With 0 bases removed from V and 2 bases from J, the gap between germline ends came to 11 bases. The CDR3 loop spans 15 amino acids. From germline, CDR1 is SGHNT and CDR2 YYREEE (reference sequence).

The rearrangement links TRBV11-2 to TRBJ1-2, with 8 bases fitting TRBD1. J gave up 8 bases and V 7 bases, and 9 bases lay outside the gene matches. CDR3 length equals 13 residues. Germline assignment: CDR1 SGHAT and CDR2 FQNNGV. CDR3 nucleotide sequence: TGTGCCAGCACCCAGGACAGGGCTTACGGCTACACCTTC. Protein sequence: CASTQDRAYGYTF.

CDR3 in amino acids: CASSFRLAGAAGDTQYF. The DNA of the CDR3 is TGTGCCAGCAGCTTTCGGCTAGCGGGGGCCGCGGGAGATACGCAGTATTTT. This chain connects TRBV7-2 to TRBJ2-3; 10 positions match TRBD2. Germline V lookup: CDR1 SGHTA, CDR2 FQGNSA. The CDR3 consists of 17 residues. V shed 3 bases and J 5 bases; nucleotides not matched to a gene: 11.

The chain combines TRBV7-2 with TRBJ1-3, with 7 bases that match TRBD1. The CDR3 has 16 amino acids. V lost 6 bases, J lost 2 bases, and 10 bases stayed unmatched. Germline V gene lookup returns CDR1 SGHTA and CDR2 FQGNSA. The CDR3 protein is CASSRRGPSTGNTIYF. The CDR3, as DNA: TGTGCCAGCAGTCGAAGGGGGCCCTCGACTGGAAACACCATATATTTT.

The chain employs TRBV5-1 and TRBJ1-2; D possibly corresponds to TRBD1 (5 bases). V was clipped by 4 bases and J by 2 bases, with 18 bases between them. The CDR3 extends over 16 amino acids. Germline assignment: CDR1 SGHRS and CDR2 YFSETQ. CDR3 coding DNA: TGCGCCAGCAGCCCGGACGGACAAGACAAGAACTATGGCTACACCTTC. Protein sequence: CASSPDGQDKNYGYTF.

This chain uses TRBV7-2 with TRBJ2-5; unclear D gene. Trimming stripped 1 base from V and 2 bases from J, with 5 bases between. Germline-derived CDR1 and CDR2 are SGHTA and FQGNSA. CDR3 length equals 13 residues. The CDR3 sequence is CASSLEIQETQYF. The CDR3 region has the DNA TGTGCCAGCAGCTTAGAAATACAAGAGACCCAGTACTTC.

The chain carries TRBV9 and TRBJ2-2, with 7 bases fitting TRBD1. Looked up from germline, CDR1 is SGDLS and CDR2 is YYNGEE. This CDR3 contains 14 residues. Unmatched junction bases numbered 8, after V lost 3 bases and J lost 9 bases. The CDR3 protein is CASSAMTGPRELFF. The CDR3 region has the DNA TGTGCCAGCAGCGCCATGACAGGGCCCAGGGAGCTGTTTTTT.

The gene calls are TRBV5-6 and TRBJ1-5; TRBD1 might be the D (5 bases). The CDR3 runs 12 residues. Per germline, CDR1 SGHDT and CDR2 YYEEEE. The V end lost 6 bases, the J end lost 6 bases, and 10 bases lay between the germline ends. The DNA of the CDR3 is TGTGCCAGCAACCCTAGGGGTCAGCCCCAGCATTTT. Encoded protein: CASNPRGQPQHF.

The V gene is TRBV18, the J gene TRBJ1-4; perhaps TRBD1 as D (5 bases). Trimming pared 3 bases from V and 8 bases from J, leaving 16 bases between. The CDR3 contains 15 residues. CDR1 is KGHSH, CDR2 LQKENI, per germline. DNA for the CDR3: TGTGCCAGCTCACCGGGTGACGAGGGGAGGGAAAAACTGTTTTTT. Translating it yields CASSPGDEGREKLFF.